This TCR beta chain was found in a study of blood T cells in healthy people across ages. All donors came from Russia, were Caucasian and healthy, and spanned ages about 6 to 100. This clonotype was observed a handful of times. A J-beta primer mix and a sample-barcoded 5' primer were used in a second PCR of roughly 7 to 12 cycles. TCRdb re-analysed the 5' RACE reads in MiXCR, keeping a single row per CDR3 protein. Among about 670,000 distinct CDR3 sequences, around 38% were seen once, and the ten largest hold 30%. The CDR3 contains 14 residues. V shed 5 bases and J shed 0 bases, with 9 bases lying between them.

Sequencing was done on a sample of blood. This receptor was identified in a man older than 75 in good health. The chain has TRBV12-3 or TRBV12-4 and TRBJ2-3; TRBD1 might be the D (5 bases). The CDR3 sequence is CASSRRVSTDTQYF. CDR3 nucleotides: TGTGCCAGCAGTCGCAGGGTTAGCACAGATACGCAGTATTTT.